Many counts were recorded for the clone carrying this T cell receptor beta chain. The antigen remains undetermined. CDR1 and CDR2 from the germline V gene are MDHEN and SYDVKM. The length of the CDR3 is 12 residues. Deletions cut 5 bases from V and 5 bases from J, with 10 bases between. The data belong to a study of regulatory T cells in long-lasting Graves disease. Findings and caveats of the study: Limited sample numbers may have lowered accuracy.

Relying on iRepertoire HTBI primers and Arm-PCR of CDR3 regions, the team built TCR beta libraries. In the study's own analysis: Among the samples, 60 to 75 TRBV and 14 TRBJ segments were identified. TCRdb passed the multiplex PCR reads through MiXCR, listing each CDR3 protein once. Clone size and V and J calls follow TCRdb, not the original study. The sample lists approximately 400,000 distinct CDR3 sequences, about an eighth occurring once. Stated time point: newly diagnosed GD, antithyroid drugs for less than 3 months. PBMC-derived RNA was used for the TCR library. This sample was shared with a second study, whose subject was T cells in Graves' hyperthyroidism and ophthalmopathy.

The sequence was collected from a woman between 18 and 30 years old with Graves disease. The sample was peripheral blood mononuclear cells (PBMCs), taken at new diagnosis, from a patient treated with antithyroid drugs. The chain carries TRBV28 and TRBJ2-7; unclear D gene. CDR3 bases: TGTGCCAGCAGTAGTGCAGTCAACGAGCAGTACTTC. Translating it yields CASSSAVNEQYF.